This T cell receptor (beta chain) was captured in a study of T cell repertoires in cytomegalovirus infection. For the study at large: From public TCR beta signatures came an indication of both CMV infection and matching HLA type.

TCRdb re-analysed the reads in MiXCR, keeping a single row per CDR3 protein. The table has just under 550,000 distinct CDR3 sequences, about 25% seen once; the top ten hold 13%. This clonotype was observed at least ten times. Germline assignment: CDR1 SGHVS and CDR2 FNYEAQ. This CDR3 is 16 amino acids long. Trimming left V 7 bases short and J 0 bases short, with 17 bases between. The rearrangement links TRBV7-6 to TRBJ2-3; D not resolved. The sequencing sample was made of PBMCs. This sequence originates from a human donor in good health (CMV status not recorded). Some clones in this sample may be carry-over from other donors' samples. The CDR3 here is CASTPRAPASTDTQYF. In nucleotides, the CDR3 is TGTGCCAGCACCCCACGTGCGCCCGCTAGCACAGATACGCAGTATTTT.